The next 20 T cell receptor beta chains were all read from a single sample in a study of tumor and adjacent non-tumor tissue in lung cancer. The library came from three nested PCR rounds adapted from ARM-PCR protocols. TCRdb redid the calling of the multiplex PCR reads with MiXCR, one entry per CDR3 protein. The sample contains around 74,000 distinct CDR3 sequences, nearly 70% of which appear only once. No cell sorting was done before RNA was extracted from the tissue. The normal lung tissue was taken more than 3 cm from the tumor edge. The sequencing sample was made of distant non-tumor lung tissue. These receptor sequences come from a woman between 45 and 60 years old with non-small cell lung cancer.

This rearrangement joins TRBV6-2 or TRBV6-3 to TRBJ2-3; 7 nucleotides align to TRBD2. V lost 7 bases, J lost 0 bases, and 7 bases stayed unmatched. Germline V gives CDR1 MNHEY, CDR2 SVGEGT. The CDR3 length is 15 residues. CDR3 protein: CASNTLSGSTDTQYF. CDR3 in DNA: TGTGCCAGCAATACCCTTAGCGGGAGCACAGATACGCAGTATTTT.

Of note for this clonotype: Likely a read error: the CDR3 ends without its conserved phenylalanine or tryptophan. The rearrangement joins TRBV20-1 to TRBJ2-7; no clear D. The CDR3 is 12 residues long. Trimming removed 5 bases at V and 2 bases at J, with 10 bases between. CDR1 is DFQATT and CDR2 is SNEGSKA in the germline V gene (reference sequence). CDR3 region: CSALGQTYEQYL. The CDR3, as DNA: TGCAGTGCTTTGGGTCAGACCTACGAGCAGTACTTA.

Of note for this clonotype: The junction departs from the called germline gene at one end, perhaps through a read error. V usage is TRBV29-1 and J usage is TRBJ1-2, with D hard to call. The CDR3 totals 11 residues. CDR1 SQVTM and CDR2 ANQGSEA come from the germline V gene. The CDR3 DNA follows: TGCAGCGTTGTACTGGACCATGGCTATACCTTC. Encoded protein: CSVVLDHGYTF. Combining the CDR3 with reference TRBV29-1 and TRBJ1-2 gives the whole variable domain SAVISQKPSRDICQRGTSLTIQCQVDSQVTMMFWYRQQPGQSLTLIATANQGSEATYESGFVIDKFPISRPNLTFSTLTVSNMSPEDSSIYLCSVVLDHGYTFGSGTRLTVV.

The V gene is TRBV4-3, the J gene TRBJ2-3, with 9 bases fitting TRBD1. With 4 bases clipped from V and 3 bases from J, the junction kept 5 bases outside the gene matches. Germline V gene lookup returns CDR1 LGHNA and CDR2 YSLEER. The CDR3 extends over 15 amino acids. This CDR3 is CASSPGTGHTDTQYF. The CDR3 DNA is TGCGCCAGCAGCCCGGGGACAGGGCATACAGATACGCAGTATTTT.

This chain connects TRBV28 to TRBJ2-1, with 10 bases matching TRBD2. The CDR3 runs 15 residues. Unmatched junction bases numbered 8, after V lost 2 bases and J lost 10 bases. Germline CDR1 reads MDHEN; CDR2 reads SYDVKM. Here the CDR3 DNA reads TGTGCCAGCAGTTTAGGGCTAGCGGGAGTGGGCGAGCAGTTCTTC. Translating gives CASSLGLAGVGEQFF.

Details on this clonotype: A much larger clone lies a single base off, so this may be a read error. The chain links TRBV5-4 to TRBJ2-7, with 7 bases identical to TRBD1. Trimming removed 5 bases from V and 6 bases from J; junction bases left unmatched: 8. This CDR3 comprises 13 residues. CDR1 and CDR2 from the germline V gene are SGHNT and YYREEE (reference sequence). CDR3 loop: CASRLQGQIEQYF. CDR3 in DNA: TGTGCCAGCAGGCTACAGGGGCAGATCGAGCAGTACTTC.

Regarding this clonotype: The conserved phenylalanine or tryptophan is not found at the CDR3 terminus, so this likely reflects a read error. V usage is TRBV20-1 and J usage is TRBJ1-2; D is uncertain. Germline CDR1 is DFQATT and CDR2 is SNEGSKA (reference sequence). The CDR3 runs 14 residues. CDR3 in DNA: TGCAGTGCTAGAGTTCAGTCAGGAAACTATGGTTACACCTCC. Its protein is CSARVQSGNYGYTS.

With regard to this clonotype: Relative to the germline gene, one junction end is altered; a read error may explain this. The chain carries TRBV29-1 and TRBJ2-2; 8 bases are shared with TRBD2. The germline CDR1 and CDR2 sequences are SQVTM and ANQGSEA. CDR3 length: 17 residues. The CDR3 DNA is TGCAGCGTTGTTCGGGGGACTAGTGGAATCAACACCGGGGAGTTGTTTTTT. Protein sequence: CSVVRGTSGINTGELFF.

In the case of this clonotype: A much larger clone differs by one base, so this may be a read error. The V and J genes are TRBV6-2 or TRBV6-3 and TRBJ2-1, with TRBD2 identical over 7 bases. The CDR3 loop spans 14 amino acids. J lost 7 bases, V lost 3 bases, and 6 bases had no gene match. The germline CDR1 and CDR2 sequences are MNHEY and SVGEGT. In DNA form, the CDR3 reads TGTGCCAGCAGTTATATCGGGAGGCGGAATGAGCAGTTCTTC. This codes for CASSYIGRRNEQFF.

The chain uses TRBV20-1 and TRBJ2-1; 7 nucleotides match TRBD2. CDR3 length: 15 residues. J gave up 8 bases and V 4 bases, and 14 bases lay outside the gene matches. Germline V CDR1 and CDR2: DFQATT, SNEGSKA (reference sequence). This CDR3 reads CSAIPGTSVSYEQFF. CDR3 sequence (DNA): TGCAGTGCTATCCCGGGTACTAGCGTGAGCTATGAGCAGTTCTTC.

On this clonotype: The junction departs from germline at one end; a sequencing error may be responsible. This chain uses TRBV6-1 with TRBJ2-5, with TRBD1 as a possible D gene (6 bases). Germline lookup yields CDR1 MNHNS and CDR2 SASEGT. This CDR3 contains 15 residues. The CDR3 DNA follows: TGTGCCAGCAGTGAAATGACAGGAAGCCAAGGGACCCAGTACTTC. Encoded protein: CASSEMTGSQGTQYF.

Concerning this clonotype: Lacking the conserved final phenylalanine or tryptophan, this CDR3 likely reflects a read error. The limits of the CDR3 on the DNA are not certain, so only TCRdb's listed CDR3 is given. The chain combines TRBV20-1 with TRBJ2-7; the D call TRBD2 from the table was never checked on the DNA. The germline V gene encodes CDR1 DFQATT and CDR2 SNEGSKA (reference sequence). The CDR3 length is 14 residues, termini included. The CDR3 spells CSTSKEGVGYEQYL.

With regard to this clonotype: One end of the junction varies from germline; a read error may be responsible. The chain combines TRBV28 with TRBJ1-2; TRBD1 aligns across 7 bases. The CDR3 contains 14 residues. Germline lookup yields CDR1 MDHEN and CDR2 SYDVKM. CDR3 region: CTSSLLGTDHGYTF. The CDR3 DNA reads TGTACCAGCAGCCTTCTGGGGACAGACCATGGCTACACCTTC.

A single count supports this clonotype. A much larger clone differs from this one at a single base, so this may be a read error. The J gene is TRBJ2-7, the V gene TRBV20-1; TRBD2 matches at 9 bases. The germline V gene encodes CDR1 DFQATT and CDR2 SNEGSKA (reference sequence). The CDR3 is 16 residues long. CDR3 protein: CNARDMSSGKVYEQYF. Here the CDR3 DNA reads TGCAATGCTAGAGATATGTCTAGCGGGAAAGTTTACGAGCAGTACTTC.

The V and J genes are TRBV7-9 and TRBJ1-4; no clear D. Germline loops: CDR1 SEHNR, CDR2 FQNEAQ (reference sequence). V lost 6 bases and J lost 0, with 11 bases in between. The CDR3 runs 15 residues. The CDR3 is CASSSDNATNEKLFF. CDR3 DNA: TGTGCCAGCAGTTCAGACAATGCAACTAATGAAAAACTGTTTTTT.

A remark on this clonotype: The CDR3 does not end in the conserved phenylalanine or tryptophan, so this is likely a read error. The V gene is TRBV4-1, the J gene TRBJ1-1; D might be TRBD1 (6 bases). The CDR3 is made up of 16 amino acids. Germline CDR1 and CDR2: MGHRA and YSYEKL. This chain's CDR3 is CASSHDRYRANTEAFS. Written as DNA, the CDR3 is TGTGCCAGCAGCCACGATCGTTACAGGGCGAACACTGAAGCTTTCTCT.

The V gene is TRBV29-1, the J gene TRBJ2-1; 10 bases are shared with TRBD1. The CDR3 covers 17 residues. Trimming removed 5 bases from V and 12 bases from J; junction bases left unmatched: 22. Looked up from germline, CDR1 is SQVTM and CDR2 is ANQGSEA. The CDR3: CSVIRMAETGGPLGQFF. CDR3 nucleotide sequence: TGCAGCGTTATTCGGATGGCCGAGACAGGGGGCCCACTTGGGCAGTTCTTC.

In the case of this clonotype: A junction boundary mismatches the germline segment, possibly from a read error. CDR3 DNA sequence: TGTTCCAGCAGCTTCCTAGCCCAATACAATGAGCTGATCTTC. It translates to CSSSFLAQYNELIF. V usage is TRBV11-2 and J usage is TRBJ2-1, with a tentative D call TRBD2 (5 bases). The length of the CDR3 is 14 residues. Germline assignment: CDR1 SGHAT and CDR2 FQNNGV.

The chain employs TRBV28 and TRBJ1-2; D is ambiguous. The CDR3 totals 15 residues. Trimming stripped 7 bases from V and 4 bases from J, with 19 bases between. The germline V gene encodes CDR1 MDHEN and CDR2 SYDVKM. The CDR3 region has the DNA TGTGCCAGCAAAGAACAGTCTCAAACATCCTATGGCTACACCTTC. Its protein is CASKEQSQTSYGYTF.

The genes are TRBV29-1 and TRBJ2-1, with 9 bases identical to TRBD2. The germline V gene encodes CDR1 SQVTM and CDR2 ANQGSEA. The CDR3 consists of 16 residues. With V trimmed by 6 bases and J by 3 bases, 12 bases remained unmatched. CDR3 sequence reads: CSVPTSGRTYYNEQFF. For the CDR3, the DNA is TGCAGCGTCCCGACTAGCGGAAGGACCTACTACAATGAGCAGTTCTTC.